Described below is a single TCR beta chain sequence and its context. The data belong to a study of blood T cell repertoires in COVID-19. About the study: Sites in the United States, Italy and Spain provided acute and convalescent COVID-19 samples. PBMCs, B-cell-depleted T cells, or T cells provided the cDNA or gDNA that made up the material.

V was shortened by 6 bases and J by 15 bases, with 15 bases between the two germline ends. The CDR3 totals 11 residues. CDR1 and CDR2 (germline): LNHDA, SQIVND (reference sequence). As handled by the study authors: Counts of nucleated cells, estimated from reference gene primer amplification, were obtained. The method was immunoSEQ multiplex PCR; TCRdb's version includes in-frame clones alone and lacks a portion of them. The V and J calls and clone size were taken over from that table, and D and trimming were inferred from the DNA. The repertoire holds around 140,000 clones, with roughly 88% as singletons.

This clonotype was obtained from a woman between 45 and 60 years old with acute or convalescent COVID-19. Sequencing was performed on peripheral blood. The rearrangement uses TRBV19 and TRBJ1-5; weak D call: TRBD1 (5 bases). The CDR3 region is CASRGERGRHF. As DNA, the CDR3 is TGTGCCAGTAGAGGGGAAAGGGGTAGGCATTTT. The full variable domain, in which reference TRBV19 and TRBJ1-5 provide the parts outside the CDR3, is DGGITQSPKYLFRKEGQNVTLSCEQNLNHDAMYWYRQDPGQGLRLIYYSQIVNDFQKGDIAEGYSVSREKKESFPLTVTSAQKNPTAFYLCASRGERGRHFGDGTRLSIL.